The T cell receptor beta chain described here comes from a study of T and B cells in COVID-19 patients. Study in general: Peripheral blood came from COVID-19 patients with active infection or after recovery. Most recovered patients had mild to moderate COVID-19 treated as outpatients. In the active-infection cohort, about 90% of the 20 patients had comorbidities linked to unfavorable COVID-19 outcome.

Study-level results: Active COVID-19 showed highly clonal TRB repertoires; recovery showed diversity and richness above healthy donors.

The CDR3 consists of 14 residues. The germline V and J ends were trimmed by 0 bases and 2 bases, with 6 bases remaining between them. Germline V gene data show CDR1 as MRHNA and CDR2 as SNTAGT. From blood, about 240-500 ng of genomic DNA served as TRB template. This clonotype was counted only a few times. The target antigen is unknown. Multiplex PCR with BIOMED2 TRB-A/B primer pools amplified TRB rearrangements. TCRdb redid the calling of the multiplex PCR reads with MiXCR, one entry per CDR3 protein. The sample has approximately 17,000 distinct CDR3 sequences; roughly 28% are singletons. This chain connects TRBV6-4 to TRBJ2-3; no reliable D call. The TCR originated in a human donor who had recovered from COVID-19. The specimen sequenced was blood. CDR3 sequence reads: CASSDSIDTDTQYF. In DNA form, the CDR3 reads TGTGCCAGCAGTGACTCGATAGACACAGATACGCAGTATTTT.